The 17 T cell receptor beta chains below come from one sample, sequenced in a study of T cells expressing NK-cell markers (dated by TCRdb to about 2020). The library was prepared using 5' RACE. Sequencing was carried out with an Illumina HiSeq 2000. Following reprocessing of the reads by TCRdb, the data hold one row per CDR3 protein sequence and no DNA is available. For this sample, the table gives a few hundred thousand distinct CDR3 sequences. The biggest ten clones account for 1.4% of the sample. Sequencing input: blood T cells: a sorted CD56 or NKG2C T cell subset, CD4+ or CD8+ T cells, or bulk PBMC T cells (not recorded which). The receptors derive from a woman in her forties or fifties in good health. Donor details come from another sample of the same person, matched by shared clones.

The chain recombines TRBV25-1 with TRBJ2-7; TCRdb returns TRBD2, unconfirmable since there is no DNA. The CDR3 covers 15 residues. Germline V gene sequence: CDR1 MGHDK, CDR2 SYGVNS. Here the CDR3 reads CASAWGRGPLYEQYF.

This rearrangement joins TRBV18 to TRBJ1-1. Germline loops: CDR1 KGHSH, CDR2 LQKENI. The CDR3 is 15 residues long. CDR3 amino acids: CASSSTRLMNTEAFF.

V gene TRBV12-3 or TRBV12-4 combines with J gene TRBJ2-1; lacking DNA, the TRBD1 call made by TCRdb goes unchecked. This CDR3 is 13 amino acids long. CDR3 residues: CASSYRRGAEQFF.

This chain links TRBV6-1 with TRBJ1-5; TCRdb designates TRBD1, a call that cannot be tested without DNA. The CDR3 consists of 15 residues. CDR1 MNHNS and CDR2 SASEGT come from the germline V gene. The chain's CDR3 is CASSGRQGSNQPQHF.

The gene calls are TRBV29-1 and TRBJ2-6; the D call of TRBD1 rests on TCRdb alone, since no DNA is present to check it. This CDR3 contains 17 residues. Germline V gives CDR1 SQVTM, CDR2 ANQGSEA. The CDR3 spells CSVENFQGGSGANVLTF.

This chain connects TRBV11-2 to TRBJ2-2. Looked up from germline, CDR1 is SGHAT and CDR2 is FQNNGV. The CDR3 loop spans 15 amino acids. CDR3 residues: CASSLEASDTGELFF.

V and J are TRBV12-3 or TRBV12-4 and TRBJ2-3. This CDR3 region has 12 residues. The CDR3 protein is CASKVLADTQYF.

CDR3 residues: CASSPGGGRAFNEQFF. The gene calls are TRBV5-1 and TRBJ2-1; as DNA is missing, the TRBD1 call by TCRdb cannot be tested. Germline CDR1 is SGHRS and CDR2 is YFSETQ. The CDR3 runs 16 residues.

The rearrangement uses TRBV7-2 and TRBJ1-1. Germline lookup yields CDR1 SGHTA and CDR2 FQGNSA. CDR3 length: 14 amino acids. CDR3 sequence: CASSFTQSNTEAFF.

The rearrangement links TRBV5-1 to TRBJ2-5; the TRBD1 assignment by TCRdb is unverifiable without DNA. Germline assignment: CDR1 SGHRS and CDR2 YFSETQ. This CDR3 contains 15 residues. This CDR3 is CASSPRGDSQETQYF.

The chain employs TRBV12-3 or TRBV12-4 and TRBJ1-5; the D call from TCRdb, TRBD1, cannot be confirmed without DNA. The CDR3 extends over 15 amino acids. The CDR3 loop is CASSEQQGGYQPQHF.

This chain uses TRBV11-2 with TRBJ2-7. Per the germline V gene, CDR1 is SGHAT and CDR2 is FQNNGV. This CDR3 contains 15 residues. CDR3 amino acids: CASSLAPTATYEQYF.

The chain couples TRBV6-5 to TRBJ2-5. Germline CDR1 MNHEY, CDR2 SVGAGI. This CDR3 region has 15 residues. The CDR3 here is CASSYSQRVQETQYF.

This chain joins TRBV27 and TRBJ2-7. The CDR3 sequence is 14 residues long. Germline values: CDR1 MNHEY, CDR2 SMNVEV (reference sequence). Here the CDR3 reads CASSEVDGSYEQYF.

The V call is TRBV3-1, the J call TRBJ2-5; TCRdb's D gene call, TRBD1, goes unchecked for lack of DNA. Germline V gene lookup returns CDR1 LGHDT and CDR2 YNNKEL (reference sequence). The CDR3 extends over 12 amino acids. CDR3 protein: CATRVGVETQYF.

The chain employs TRBV11-2 and TRBJ2-3; TCRdb returns TRBD1, unconfirmable since there is no DNA. This CDR3 has 12 amino acids. CDR1 SGHAT and CDR2 FQNNGV come from the germline V gene. The CDR3 region is CASSLVQGTQYF.

The chain has TRBV5-1 and TRBJ1-2. In germline, CDR1 is SGHRS, CDR2 YFSETQ. This CDR3 contains 14 residues. Here the CDR3 reads CASSLSLVNYGYTF.